The present T cell receptor (beta chain) was sequenced within a study of blood T cell repertoires in COVID-19. For the study at large: PBMCs, B-cell-depleted T cells, or T cells provided the cDNA or gDNA that made up the material.

This CDR3 spans 12 amino acids. Per the germline V gene, CDR1 is SEHNR and CDR2 is FQNEAQ (reference sequence). V lost 1 base and J 7 bases, leaving 7 bases between the germline ends. In the study's own analysis: Reference gene primer amplification in the assay estimated nucleated cell counts. Profiled with immunoSEQ multiplex PCR; TCRdb holds only in-frame clones, not every one. That table is the source of V, J and clone size, and D and trimming were worked out from the DNA. This sample yields over 200,000 clones, of which more than 75% are seen a single time; roughly 5.7% belongs to the top ten. This clonotype was sampled from a man older than 75 with acute or convalescent COVID-19. The chain combines TRBV7-9 with TRBJ1-2; D may be TRBD1 (5 bases). The sequenced material came from peripheral blood. The CDR3, as DNA: TGTGCCAGCAGCTTAGTCAGGGCTGGCTACACCTTC. Translation: CASSLVRAGYTF.